These 25 T cell receptor beta chains share one sample of origin, sequenced in a study of blood T cell repertoires in COVID-19 (TCRdb year 2020). Library creation used the immunoSEQ multiplex PCR assay. What TCRdb holds here is the immuneACCESS table cut down to in-frame rearrangements. Part of the clones is not present; checked against another copy, under half of the missing clones reflect an unresolved V gene, and the others are unexplained. The sample data list some 150,000 clones, and over 85% of these were observed just once. Clones ranked in the top ten supply around 1.6% of the sample. The sequenced sample consisted of peripheral blood. These receptors were obtained from a human donor in a cohort sampled during active COVID-19.

A few counts support this clone. The V call is TRBV25-1, the J call TRBJ1-2; D not resolved. The CDR3 runs to 13 residues. Germline V gives CDR1 MGHDK, CDR2 SYGVNS. V was pared by 0 bases and J by 9 bases, with 11 bases between. The CDR3 nucleotides are TGTGCCAGCAGTGAATATGGCGAGGAGAGCTACACCTTC. Its translation: CASSEYGEESYTF.

Regarding this clone: The same CDR3 can be traced to other DNA sequences in this sample. The chain uses TRBV3-1 (or the pseudogene TRBV3-2) and TRBJ1-1, with 7 bases identical to TRBD1. Trimming at V came to 6 bases and at J to 2 bases, leaving 3 bases not matched to a gene. CDR3 length equals 13 residues. CDR1 is LGHDT, CDR2 YNNKEL, per germline (reference sequence). This chain's CDR3 is CASSRQGNTEAFF. For the CDR3, the DNA is TGTGCCAGCAGTAGACAGGGTAACACTGAAGCTTTCTTT.

The chain couples TRBV4-3 to TRBJ2-3; 7 bases match TRBD2. J was trimmed by 1 base and V by 6 bases; bases with no gene match: 7. The CDR3 is made up of 15 amino acids. The germline V gene has CDR1 LGHNA and CDR2 YSLEER. CDR3 sequence: CASSSRGSRTDTQYF. The CDR3, as DNA: TGCGCCAGCAGTTCGCGGGGGAGTCGCACAGATACGCAGTATTTT.

This clone was seen ten or more times. This chain links TRBV4-2 with TRBJ2-3; D ambiguous. CDR3 length: 12 residues. Per the germline V gene, CDR1 is LGHNA and CDR2 is YNFKEQ. Trimming cost V 1 base and J 4 bases, with 3 bases left between them. CDR3 bases: TGTGCCAGCAGCCAAGCGGCAGATACGCAGTATTTT. This gives the protein CASSQAADTQYF.

The count of this clone is one. The CDR3 bases are TGTGCCAGCTCACCTCTCAGGGGGTACACTGAAGCTTTCTTT. It codes for CASSPLRGYTEAFF. The chain joins TRBV18 to TRBJ1-1, with TRBD1 matching 7 bases. The CDR3 length is 14 residues. V gave up 3 bases and J gave up 3 bases; unmatched junction bases: 4. Germline V CDR1 and CDR2: KGHSH, LQKENI.

The rearrangement uses TRBV2 and TRBJ1-2; tentatively, D is TRBD1 (5 bases). The CDR3 has 13 amino acids. The V gene's germline CDR1 is SNHLY and CDR2 FYNNEI. V shed 5 bases and J shed 6 bases, with 13 bases lying between them. The DNA for the CDR3 is TGTGCCAGCAGTATAGGCAGGGAAAATGGCTACACCTTC. It codes for CASSIGRENGYTF.

This clone showed up just once. Other DNA sequences in the same sample also yield this CDR3. CDR3 DNA: TGTGCCAGCAGTTACTCAGGGAGTCAACCCCAGCATTTT. It translates to CASSYSGSQPQHF. The V call is TRBV6-2 or TRBV6-3, the J call TRBJ1-5; D is unclear. Trimming removed 0 bases at V and 10 bases at J, with 10 bases between. CDR3 length: 13 amino acids. Looked up from germline, CDR1 is MNHEY and CDR2 is SVGEGT.

The chain couples TRBV5-1 to TRBJ1-1; D is ambiguous. Germline V gene data show CDR1 as SGHRS and CDR2 as YFSETQ. Trimming left V 6 bases short and J 2 bases short, with 14 bases between. The CDR3 is made up of 14 amino acids. Here the CDR3 DNA reads TGCGCCAGCAACCCAACAGCTACCAACACTGAAGCTTTCTTT. It specifies CASNPTATNTEAFF.

The chain has TRBV12-3 or TRBV12-4 and TRBJ1-1; D possibly corresponds to TRBD1 (5 bases). Trimming left V 4 bases short and J 6 bases short, with 9 bases between. The CDR3 length is 12 residues. CDR3 protein: CASSSRGSEAFF. In DNA form, the CDR3 reads TGTGCCAGCAGTTCTAGGGGTTCTGAAGCTTTCTTT.

J is TRBJ2-5 and V is TRBV4-2; 16 bases agree with TRBD2. CDR1 is LGHNA and CDR2 is YNFKEQ in the germline V gene. The CDR3 has 18 residues. V lost 4 bases, J lost 4 bases, and 9 bases stayed unmatched. CDR3 in amino acids: CASSLGLAGGPSPETQYF. As DNA, the CDR3 is TGTGCCAGCAGCCTGGGACTAGCGGGGGGGCCGTCCCCAGAGACCCAGTACTTC.

The J gene is TRBJ1-2, the V gene TRBV6-4, with 10 bases identical to TRBD1. V dropped 3 bases and J dropped 7; count of bases not matched to a gene: 5. CDR3 length: 14 amino acids. Germline assignment: CDR1 MRHNA and CDR2 SNTAGT. CDR3 loop: CASSEGQGTGGYTF. The DNA of the CDR3 is TGTGCCAGCAGTGAGGGACAGGGGACCGGTGGCTACACCTTC.

The chain is built from TRBV19 and TRBJ1-2, with a tentative D call TRBD1 (6 bases). Germline V gives CDR1 LNHDA, CDR2 SQIVND (reference sequence). The CDR3 runs 15 residues. V was shortened by 4 bases and J by 5 bases, with 17 bases between the two germline ends. CDR3 DNA sequence: TGTGCCAGTAGTACCGGGACACCCCTAGGATATGGCTACACCTTC. Translating gives CASSTGTPLGYGYTF.

The chain carries TRBV5-1 and TRBJ2-3; 8 bases are a match to TRBD2. Germline CDR1 is SGHRS and CDR2 is YFSETQ. V lost 4 bases and J lost 0; bases outside the gene matches: 4. The CDR3 spans 15 residues. CDR3 sequence reads: CASSKAGDSTDTQYF. CDR3 DNA sequence: TGCGCCAGCAGCAAAGCGGGGGATAGCACAGATACGCAGTATTTT. The variable domain in full, completed from reference TRBV5-1 and TRBJ2-3, reads KAGVTQTPRYLIKTRGQQVTLSCSPISGHRSVSWYQQTPGQGLQFLFEYFSETQRNKGNFPGRFSGRQFSNSRSEMNVSTLELGDSALYLCASSKAGDSTDTQYFGPGTRLTVL.

The DNA of the CDR3 is TGTGCCAGCAGCTCCTACAGGGGAAGCAATCAGCCCCAGCATTTT. Translating gives CASSSYRGSNQPQHF. This sequence joins TRBV7-8 and TRBJ1-5, with 7 bases identical to TRBD1. The CDR3 is 15 amino acids. The V gene end was trimmed by 4 bases and the J gene end by 1 base; junction bases not matched to a gene: 4. Germline lookup yields CDR1 SGHVS and CDR2 FQNEAQ. Combining the CDR3 with reference TRBV7-8 and TRBJ1-5 gives the whole variable domain GAGVSQSPRYKVAKRGQDVALRCDPISGHVSLFWYQQALGQGPEFLTYFQNEAQLDKSGLPSDRFFAERPEGSVSTLKIQRTQQEDSAVYLCASSSYRGSNQPQHFGDGTRLSIL.

A single count supports this clone. The chain is built from TRBV6-5 and TRBJ2-7; 9 bases map to TRBD1. The CDR3 has 14 residues. V was pared by 5 bases and J by 6 bases, with 8 bases of the junction left unmatched. Per the germline V gene, CDR1 is MNHEY and CDR2 is SVGAGI. CDR3 loop: CASSLGTGIREQYF. CDR3 DNA sequence: TGTGCCAGCAGTCTTGGGACAGGGATACGCGAGCAGTACTTC.

This chain connects TRBV18 to TRBJ2-3; D may be TRBD2 (5 bases). CDR3 length: 15 amino acids. V was clipped by 3 bases and J by 9 bases, with 19 bases between them. Per the germline V gene, CDR1 is KGHSH and CDR2 is LQKENI. CDR3 sequence: CASSPLASRRDTQYF. CDR3 nucleotide sequence: TGTGCCAGCTCACCCCTAGCCTCGCGGCGAGACACGCAGTATTTT.

This clone appeared a single time. The CDR3 coding sequence is TGTGCCAGCAGTCCCCCCGGAGCAGATACGCAGTATTTT. This codes for CASSPPGADTQYF. This chain connects TRBV25-1 to TRBJ2-3; D remains unclear. The ends were cut back, 5 bases at V and 4 bases at J, with 10 bases in the middle. The CDR3 sequence is 13 residues long. Germline assignment: CDR1 MGHDK and CDR2 SYGVNS.

The chain links TRBV6-5 to TRBJ1-2; 7 positions match TRBD1. CDR3 length: 15 amino acids. Per germline, CDR1 MNHEY and CDR2 SVGAGI. Trimming removed 6 bases from V and 4 bases from J; junction bases left unmatched: 11. CDR3 coding DNA: TGTGCCAGCAGGAGACGGGGGGGACAGTCCTATGGCTACACCTTC. Protein product: CASRRRGGQSYGYTF.

The rearrangement joins TRBV9 to TRBJ2-7; D not resolved. The germline V gene encodes CDR1 SGDLS and CDR2 YYNGEE. Trimming cost V 3 bases and J 4 bases, with 20 bases left between them. CDR3 length equals 16 residues. CDR3 sequence: CASSDISTDIIYEQYF. CDR3 DNA sequence: TGTGCCAGCAGCGACATCTCTACTGACATCATTTACGAGCAGTACTTC.

This clone was seen a few times. The V gene is TRBV27, the J gene TRBJ2-7, with D perhaps matching TRBD2 (7 bases). This CDR3 region has 14 residues. Trimming stripped 4 bases from V and 4 bases from J, with 14 bases between. CDR1 and CDR2 (germline): MNHEY, SMNVEV (reference sequence). CDR3 coding DNA: TGTGCCAGCAGTTCCAATGGGGGGGCTTACGAGCAGTACTTC. Protein sequence: CASSSNGGAYEQYF.

This clone was recorded only once. The chain links TRBV6-4 to TRBJ2-1; tentatively, D is TRBD2 (6 bases). Germline values: CDR1 MRHNA, CDR2 SNTAGT. Trimming took 8 bases from V and 8 from J, leaving 22 bases between them. This CDR3 spans 15 amino acids. The CDR3 nucleotides are TGTGCCAGCGGGATAGGGACTCAGAATGCGGATGAGCAGTTCTTC. This gives the protein CASGIGTQNADEQFF.

This clone was observed once. V is TRBV4-1 and J is TRBJ2-3, with 10 bases lining up with TRBD2. The V gene's germline CDR1 is MGHRA and CDR2 YSYEKL. After removal of 4 bases from V and 4 bases from J, the junction contained 2 bases not matched to a gene. The CDR3 totals 14 residues. The CDR3 sequence: CASSPLAGADTQYF. The CDR3 DNA sequence: TGCGCCAGCAGCCCCCTAGCGGGGGCAGATACGCAGTATTTT.

A note on this clone: An end of the junction does not agree with germline; a read error may underlie this. The chain recombines TRBV11-3 with TRBJ2-6; maybe TRBD1 (5 bases). Looked up from germline, CDR1 is SGHNT and CDR2 is YENEEA. There are 16 residues in the CDR3. In nucleotides, the CDR3 is TGTGCCAGCAGCTTAGGATCAGGCTCTGGGGCCAACGTCCCGACTTTC. Translated: CASSLGSGSGANVPTF.

This clone was found a few times. The chain is built from TRBV2 and TRBJ1-4; 9 bases agree with TRBD1. In germline, CDR1 is SNHLY, CDR2 FYNNEI. This CDR3 spans 15 amino acids. V shed 7 bases and J 4 bases; nucleotides not matched to a gene: 7. DNA of the CDR3: TGTGCCAGCATCCTGGACAGGGGACATAATGAAAAACTGTTTTTT. It translates to CASILDRGHNEKLFF.

The chain joins TRBV30 to TRBJ2-1; D possibly corresponds to TRBD2 (6 bases). The ends were cut back, 3 bases at V and 2 bases at J, with 8 bases in the middle. Per germline, CDR1 GTSNPN and CDR2 SVGIG (reference sequence). CDR3 length: 13 residues. CDR3 coding DNA: TGTGCCTGGAGCGGGGGTGCCTACAATGAGCAGTTCTTC. This sequence encodes CAWSGGAYNEQFF.